This T cell receptor (beta chain) was identified in a study of PD-L1 blockade in urothelial cancer. Across the whole study: Male patients with bladder-origin urothelial cancer numbered about 85% of the 29. T cells numbered a median of roughly 150,000 in the blood samples.

Stated time point: pretreatment peripheral blood. Patients' cancers were locally advanced or metastatic urothelial carcinomas. Synthetic TCR analog templates were added to each PCR reaction. Sequencing used immunoSEQ multiplex PCR; TCRdb keeps in-frame clones, though not all of them. The data contain 60,000 to 65,000 clones, around 81% of them seen just once; the ten biggest clones take up roughly 2.9%. This CDR3 spans 16 amino acids. V gave up 1 base and J gave up 7 bases; unmatched junction bases: 7. The germline CDR1 and CDR2 sequences are LNHNV and YYDKDF (reference sequence). This rearrangement joins TRBV15 to TRBJ1-6, with 7 bases that match TRBD1. The sequence was collected from a man in his sixties or seventies with urothelial cancer. Material: PBMCs, obtained around atezolizumab (anti-PD-L1) treatment. The CDR3 nucleotides are TGTGCCACCAGCAGAGGGCTGGGGACAGAGAATTCACCCCTCCACTTT. This gives the protein CATSRGLGTENSPLHF.